The 11 T cell receptor beta chains below were found in one sample sequenced in a study of vaccination effects on CD4 cells after COVID-19. Produced via immunoSEQ multiplex PCR; TCRdb's table is partial and in-frame only. Of 70,000 or so clones in the sample, roughly 73% were seen once. Culture proceeded for roughly ten days, and CD4+ T cells were then isolated. Every participant took two doses of the BNT162b2 or mRNA-1273 vaccine. The antigens these receptors bind are not known. The starting material was CD4+ T cells from PBMCs cultured without peptide, obtained after COVID-19 vaccination. The receptors come from a human donor who received a COVID-19 vaccine.

This clone was counted between two and nine times. This rearrangement joins TRBV2 to TRBJ2-7, with a possible D match to TRBD1 (5 bases). V was pared by 6 bases and J by 5 bases, with 14 bases between. The CDR3 has 13 residues. Germline CDR1 SNHLY, CDR2 FYNNEI. Here the CDR3 reads CASRPSGLDEQYV. The CDR3 DNA is TGTGCCAGCAGGCCATCAGGGCTCGACGAGCAGTACGTC.

About this clone: One junction end disagrees with the germline gene, perhaps due to a read error. The chain couples TRBV7-2 to TRBJ2-1; D ambiguous. Germline loops: CDR1 SGHTA, CDR2 FQGNSA. CDR3 size: 13 residues. The CDR3 loop is CASGLEAVHEQFF. CDR3 coding DNA: TGTGCCAGCGGCTTAGAAGCTGTCCATGAGCAGTTCTTC.

The genes are TRBV14 and TRBJ1-2; perhaps TRBD1 as D (6 bases). The germline gives CDR1 SGHDN, CDR2 FVKESK. The length of the CDR3 is 14 residues. Trimming left V 2 bases short and J 4 bases short, with 11 bases between. The CDR3 reads CASSQRGRGYGYTF. The CDR3, as DNA: TGTGCCAGCAGCCAACGGGGCAGGGGCTATGGCTACACCTTC.

V gene TRBV5-1 combines with J gene TRBJ1-5; no definite D call. Trimming shortened V by 0 bases and J by 3 bases, and 7 bases separated the two germline ends. The CDR3 has 14 amino acids. Germline CDR1 reads SGHRS; CDR2 reads YFSETQ. The DNA of the CDR3 is TGCGCCAGCAGCTTGGACGGTTTCAATCAGCCCCAGCATTTT. It translates to CASSLDGFNQPQHF.

This clone was recorded a few times. J is TRBJ1-4 and V is TRBV5-1; 10 bases fit TRBD1. V lost 4 bases to trimming and J lost 7 bases; unmatched junction nucleotides: 10. From germline, CDR1 is SGHRS and CDR2 YFSETQ. The CDR3 has 16 residues. The CDR3 sequence is CASSVSTGGAAEKLFF. The CDR3 DNA reads as TGCGCCAGCAGCGTATCGACAGGGGGCGCGGCTGAAAAACTGTTTTTT.

The chain employs TRBV3-1 (or the pseudogene TRBV3-2) and TRBJ2-5, with D possibly TRBD2 on 5 matching bases. CDR1 LGHDT and CDR2 YNNKEL come from the germline V gene (reference sequence). CDR3 length: 16 residues. V was shortened by 2 bases and J by 2 bases, with 15 bases between the two germline ends. The CDR3 DNA reads TGTGCCAGCAGCCAATCGGGCCGGGGAAGGCAAGAGACCCAGTACTTC. This gives the protein CASSQSGRGRQETQYF.

The chain recombines TRBV15 with TRBJ1-6; TRBD1 aligns across 8 bases. This CDR3 is 14 amino acids long. V dropped 9 bases and J dropped 8; count of bases not matched to a gene: 9. Germline-derived CDR1 and CDR2 are LNHNV and YYDKDF (reference sequence). The CDR3 coding sequence is TGTGCCACTACCCTTACAGGGGGGGATTCACCCCTCCACTTT. Its translation: CATTLTGGDSPLHF.

The chain combines TRBV6-5 with TRBJ2-1; D possibly corresponds to TRBD2 (6 bases). The CDR3 runs 14 residues. The germline V gene encodes CDR1 MNHEY and CDR2 SVGAGI. Trimming removed 6 bases at V and 7 bases at J, with 16 bases between. The CDR3 bases are TGTGCCAGCAGCCCGGGGGACTTCCGGAATGAGCAGTTCTTC. This translates into CASSPGDFRNEQFF.

The genes are TRBV14 and TRBJ1-6, with D perhaps matching TRBD1 (5 bases). Germline V CDR1 and CDR2: SGHDN, FVKESK. This CDR3 has 15 residues. V shed 1 base and J shed 7 bases, with 11 bases lying between them. The CDR3 loop is CASSQVQGGNSPLHF. The CDR3 bases are TGTGCCAGCAGCCAAGTCCAGGGCGGCAATTCACCCCTCCACTTT.

This clone turned up a few times. The chain joins TRBV6-4 to TRBJ1-4, with D maybe TRBD1 (5 bases). CDR3 length: 17 amino acids. Between the trimmed V and J ends, which lost 7 bases and 7 bases, there was a span of 25 bases. Germline lookup yields CDR1 MRHNA and CDR2 SNTAGT. CDR3 in DNA: TGTGCCAGCAAGAGGGCAGGGAAGGGTGTTGACGGTGAAAAACTGTTTTTT. Its translation is CASKRAGKGVDGEKLFF.

V usage is TRBV5-1 and J usage is TRBJ2-1; unclear D gene. Germline assignment: CDR1 SGHRS and CDR2 YFSETQ. The CDR3 is 12 amino acids. The V gene lost 1 base and the J gene lost 8 bases, with 7 bases spanning the gap. The DNA of the CDR3 is TGCGCCAGCAGCTTGAGTGGGGATGAGCAGTTCTTC. Translating it yields CASSLSGDEQFF.